A single sample is the source of the 9 T cell receptor beta chains below, sequenced in a study of cytomegalovirus exposure and HLA in healthy donors. Clones were read by immunoSEQ multiplex PCR, and TCRdb kept only the in-frame ones, dropping some. The sample lists roughly 350,000 clones, 80% to 90% occurring once. The specimen was PBMCs. The receptor source for this set is a woman younger than 35 in good health and CMV-seronegative.

This chain links TRBV7-3 with TRBJ2-3; 10 nucleotides match TRBD2. This CDR3 contains 20 residues. The trim removed 2 bases at V and 1 base at J, leaving 15 bases unmatched. Germline V CDR1 and CDR2: SGHTA, FQGTGA. CDR3 residues: CASSLPSTSGKRARTDTQYF. CDR3 coding DNA: TGTGCCAGCAGCTTACCGAGTACTAGCGGGAAGAGGGCCCGCACAGATACGCAGTATTTT.

CDR3 protein: CASSSPGQGRGYTF. CDR3 in DNA: TGTGCCAGTAGCTCGCCGGGACAGGGTCGGGGCTACACCTTC. The rearrangement links TRBV19 to TRBJ1-2, with TRBD1 matching over 9 bases. This CDR3 contains 14 residues. J was trimmed by 8 bases and V by 6 bases; bases with no gene match: 10. Germline V lookup: CDR1 LNHDA, CDR2 SQIVND (reference sequence).

This chain links TRBV7-7 with TRBJ2-7; 12 bases match TRBD1. The germline CDR1 and CDR2 sequences are SSHAT and FNYEAQ (reference sequence). The CDR3 consists of 15 residues. V dropped 5 bases and J dropped 2; count of bases not matched to a gene: 4. Here the CDR3 reads CASSPGTGGPYEQYF. As DNA, the CDR3 is TGTGCCAGCAGCCCGGGGACAGGGGGCCCCTACGAGCAGTACTTC.

The chain is built from TRBV9 and TRBJ1-2; 9 bases agree with TRBD1. The CDR3 contains 15 residues. V shed 4 bases and J 0 bases; nucleotides not matched to a gene: 4. Germline V lookup: CDR1 SGDLS, CDR2 YYNGEE. CDR3 nucleotides: TGTGCCAGCAGCTCAGGACAGGGGACTAACTATGGCTACACCTTC. This gives the protein CASSSGQGTNYGYTF.

The chain is built from TRBV2 and TRBJ2-7; 11 bases are shared with TRBD1. In germline, CDR1 is SNHLY, CDR2 FYNNEI. The CDR3 consists of 13 residues. Losses at the gene ends were 5 bases for V and 8 bases for J; bases not matched to a gene: 5. The CDR3 here is CASSSGTGGKQYF. The CDR3 nucleotides are TGTGCCAGCAGTTCCGGGACAGGGGGTAAGCAGTACTTC.

The CDR3 DNA follows: TGTGCCAGCAGCTTAGCCGGGAGACAGGGTCCGTTCTTC. This encodes CASSLAGRQGPFF. The J gene is TRBJ2-1, the V gene TRBV7-9; maybe TRBD1 (7 bases). Trimming shortened V by 0 bases and J by 15 bases, and 15 bases separated the two germline ends. The CDR3 extends over 13 amino acids. The germline V gene has CDR1 SEHNR and CDR2 FQNEAQ (reference sequence).

The chain couples TRBV2 to TRBJ2-1; D is uncertain. The germline V gene encodes CDR1 SNHLY and CDR2 FYNNEI. CDR3 length: 12 residues. The V gene lost 8 bases and the J gene lost 3 bases, with 8 bases spanning the gap. CDR3 residues: CASGQSYNEQFF. The CDR3 DNA reads TGTGCCAGCGGGCAGAGCTACAATGAGCAGTTCTTC.

The chain recombines TRBV5-1 with TRBJ2-7, with 7 bases fitting TRBD2. This CDR3 contains 16 residues. V dropped 0 bases and J dropped 3; count of bases not matched to a gene: 9. Germline V CDR1 and CDR2: SGHRS, YFSETQ. DNA of the CDR3: TGCGCCAGCAGCTTGGAGGGAGGGGCGGGTGTCTACGAGCAGTACTTC. Protein sequence: CASSLEGGAGVYEQYF. The complete variable domain, with remaining parts taken from reference TRBV5-1 and TRBJ2-7, reads KAGVTQTPRYLIKTRGQQVTLSCSPISGHRSVSWYQQTPGQGLQFLFEYFSETQRNKGNFPGRFSGRQFSNSRSEMNVSTLELGDSALYLCASSLEGGAGVYEQYFGPGTRLTVT.

The chain employs TRBV19 and TRBJ2-2, with D maybe TRBD1 (5 bases). V lost 9 bases and J 2 bases, leaving 13 bases between the germline ends. The CDR3 sequence is 14 residues long. Germline loops: CDR1 LNHDA, CDR2 SQIVND (reference sequence). CDR3 sequence reads: CASQTEHNTGELFF. In DNA form, the CDR3 reads TGTGCCAGCCAGACAGAACACAACACCGGGGAGCTGTTTTTT.